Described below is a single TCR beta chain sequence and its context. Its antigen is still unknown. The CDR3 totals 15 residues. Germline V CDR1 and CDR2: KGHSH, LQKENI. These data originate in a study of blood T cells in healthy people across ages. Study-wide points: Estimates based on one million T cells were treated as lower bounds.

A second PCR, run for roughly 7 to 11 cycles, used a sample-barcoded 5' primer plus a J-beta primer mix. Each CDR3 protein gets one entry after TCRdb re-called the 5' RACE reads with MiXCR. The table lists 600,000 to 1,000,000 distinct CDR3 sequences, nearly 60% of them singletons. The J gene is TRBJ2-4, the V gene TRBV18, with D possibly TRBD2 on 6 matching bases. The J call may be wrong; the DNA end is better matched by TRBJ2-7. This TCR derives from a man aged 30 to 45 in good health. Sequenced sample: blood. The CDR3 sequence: CASSELRDGRYEQYF. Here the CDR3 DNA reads TGTGCCAGCTCAGAACTCCGGGACGGGAGATACGAGCAGTACTTC.